Presented here are 15 T cell receptor beta chains from one specimen sequenced in a study of T-cell reconstitution after alpha-beta-depleted transplantation in children. Unique molecular identifiers were used to barcode this TCRbeta library. TCRdb re-called the PCR reads through MiXCR, storing one row per CDR3 protein. The sample includes about 350,000 distinct CDR3 sequences, 13% seen only once; the top ten take 4.3%. The sequencing used PBMCs, collected from the stem cell graft. The receptors shown here come from a human donor who donated a stem cell graft to a child with Fanconi anemia.

The gene calls are TRBV30 and TRBJ2-5; D is ambiguous. V dropped 0 bases and J dropped 4 bases, with 9 bases sitting between them. CDR1 is GTSNPN, CDR2 SVGIG, per germline (reference sequence). The CDR3 is 13 amino acids. This CDR3 is CAWSVGWGETQYF. In DNA, the CDR3 is TGTGCCTGGAGTGTAGGGTGGGGAGAGACCCAGTACTTC.

The chain employs TRBV28 and TRBJ2-1; D gene uncertain. V gave up 6 bases and J gave up 4 bases, with 16 bases separating them. Per germline, CDR1 MDHEN and CDR2 SYDVKM. This CDR3 comprises 15 residues. This CDR3 reads CASSRRPSNYNEQFF. CDR3 bases: TGTGCCAGCAGCAGGCGGCCGTCGAATTACAATGAGCAGTTCTTC.

The chain couples TRBV2 to TRBJ1-5; no firm D call. This CDR3 contains 14 residues. Deletions cut 2 bases from V and 5 bases from J, with 10 bases between. Per the germline V gene, CDR1 is SNHLY and CDR2 is FYNNEI. CDR3 bases: TGTGCCAGCAGTGAACAGGACGGGGATCAGCCCCAGCATTTT. It is translated as CASSEQDGDQPQHF.

Only a few counts were recorded for this clonotype. The chain couples TRBV25-1 to TRBJ1-1; D is perhaps TRBD1 (5 bases). CDR3 size: 15 residues. V lost 2 bases and J lost 6, with 16 bases in between. The V gene's germline CDR1 is MGHDK and CDR2 SYGVNS. The CDR3 protein is CASSETAGRSSEAFF. In DNA, the CDR3 is TGTGCCAGCAGTGAAACCGCAGGGAGGAGCTCTGAAGCTTTCTTT.

This clonotype was picked up a small number of times. The rearrangement links TRBV15 to TRBJ1-6; no clear D. V gave up 0 bases and J gave up 6 bases, with 9 bases separating them. CDR1 and CDR2 (germline): LNHNV, YYDKDF (reference sequence). The CDR3 is 15 residues long. The DNA for the CDR3 is TGTGCCACCAGCAGAGATAGAGCTCGTAATTCACCCCTCCACTTT. It encodes CATSRDRARNSPLHF. Combining the CDR3 with reference TRBV15 and TRBJ1-6 gives the whole variable domain DAMVIQNPRYQVTQFGKPVTLSCSQTLNHNVMYWYQQKSSQAPKLLFHYYDKDFNNEADTPDNFQSRRPNTSFCFLDIRSPGLGDTAMYLCATSRDRARNSPLHFGNGTRLTVT.

This clonotype showed up just a few times. The chain joins TRBV5-1 to TRBJ2-2; TRBD2 matches 10 bases. Germline-derived CDR1 and CDR2 are SGHRS and YFSETQ. Trimming removed 2 bases from V and 3 bases from J; junction bases left unmatched: 4. This CDR3 spans 16 amino acids. CDR3 residues: CASSLRTSGDTGELFF. Here the CDR3 DNA reads TGCGCCAGCAGCTTAAGGACTAGCGGAGACACCGGGGAGCTGTTTTTT.

The chain links TRBV2 to TRBJ2-1; 8 bases are a match to TRBD2. From germline, CDR1 is SNHLY and CDR2 FYNNEI. With V trimmed by 1 base and J by 7 bases, 6 bases remained unmatched. CDR3 length: 15 amino acids. The CDR3 bases are TGTGCCAGCAGTGAAGACCGGGGGGGCTATAATGAGCAGTTCTTC. Protein sequence: CASSEDRGGYNEQFF.

This chain uses TRBV12-3 or TRBV12-4 with TRBJ2-3, with TRBD2 matching 7 bases. The trim removed 4 bases at V and 2 bases at J, leaving 3 bases unmatched. The length of the CDR3 is 14 residues. The CDR3 spells CASSWSGDTDTQYF. CDR3 nucleotide sequence: TGTGCCAGCAGTTGGAGCGGGGACACAGATACGCAGTATTTT.

In this sample, this clonotype turned up many times. The chain uses TRBV12-3 or TRBV12-4 and TRBJ1-6, with TRBD1 identical over 8 bases. The CDR3 is made up of 16 amino acids. V dropped 8 bases and J dropped 8; count of bases not matched to a gene: 14. As DNA, the CDR3 is TGTGCCAGCTGGGACAGGACAGGCAGAGCGGATTCACCCCTCCACTTT. This codes for CASWDRTGRADSPLHF.

This clonotype occurred once. The J gene is TRBJ1-3, the V gene TRBV12-3 or TRBV12-4, with D maybe TRBD1 (5 bases). Trimming shortened V by 3 bases and J by 8 bases, and 14 bases separated the two germline ends. The length of the CDR3 is 14 residues. CDR3 in DNA: TGTGCCAGCAGTTTTGGTGGGGACGGGGACACCATATATTTT. This translates into CASSFGGDGDTIYF.

The CDR3 DNA follows: TGCGCCAGCAGCACCGATGGACCGGTCAATGAGCAGTTCTTC. It specifies CASSTDGPVNEQFF. The chain couples TRBV5-1 to TRBJ2-1; unclear D gene. This CDR3 is built from 14 residues. CDR1 and CDR2 (germline): SGHRS, YFSETQ. The V end was cut by 4 bases, the J end by 6 bases, with 14 bases between. Filled out from reference TRBV5-1 and TRBJ2-1, the complete variable domain reads KAGVTQTPRYLIKTRGQQVTLSCSPISGHRSVSWYQQTPGQGLQFLFEYFSETQRNKGNFPGRFSGRQFSNSRSEMNVSTLELGDSALYLCASSTDGPVNEQFFGPGTRLTVL.

The chain has TRBV19 and TRBJ1-2; TRBD1 aligns across 8 bases. Losses at the gene ends were 5 bases for V and 4 bases for J; bases not matched to a gene: 15. The CDR3 spans 17 residues. Germline assignment: CDR1 LNHDA and CDR2 SQIVND (reference sequence). The CDR3 DNA reads TGTGCCAGTAGTTCCACCCGGGACAGGTCTTCTTCCTATGGCTACACCTTC. It translates to CASSSTRDRSSSYGYTF. Drawing the rest from reference TRBV19 and TRBJ1-2, the complete variable domain is DGGITQSPKYLFRKEGQNVTLSCEQNLNHDAMYWYRQDPGQGLRLIYYSQIVNDFQKGDIAEGYSVSREKKESFPLTVTSAQKNPTAFYLCASSSTRDRSSSYGYTFGSGTRLTVV.

The gene calls are TRBV5-6 and TRBJ1-1; no clear D. Per germline, CDR1 SGHDT and CDR2 YYEEEE. The length of the CDR3 is 12 residues. Trimming shortened V by 0 bases and J by 7 bases, and 7 bases separated the two germline ends. CDR3 loop: CASSLAVGEAFF. In DNA, the CDR3 is TGTGCCAGCAGCTTGGCCGTGGGTGAAGCTTTCTTT. Supplemented by reference TRBV5-6 and TRBJ1-1, the full variable domain reads DAGVTQSPTHLIKTRGQQVTLRCSPKSGHDTVSWYQQALGQGPQFIFQYYEEEERQRGNFPDRFSGHQFPNYSSELNVNALLLGDSALYLCASSLAVGEAFFGQGTRLTVV.

This clonotype was counted ten times or more. The gene calls are TRBV29-1 and TRBJ1-5; no clear D. Germline V gene lookup returns CDR1 SQVTM and CDR2 ANQGSEA. V was pared by 4 bases and J by 4 bases, with 11 bases between. This CDR3 is 13 amino acids long. CDR3 sequence: CSVAAGVNQPQHF. The CDR3 DNA is TGCAGCGTTGCGGCCGGTGTAAATCAGCCCCAGCATTTT.

This sequence joins TRBV12-3 or TRBV12-4 and TRBJ1-1; D is unclear. V was shortened by 1 base and J by 1 base, with 4 bases between the two germline ends. This CDR3 spans 13 amino acids. CDR3 amino acids: CASSLDENTEAFF. CDR3 coding DNA: TGTGCCAGCAGTTTAGACGAGAACACTGAAGCTTTCTTT.